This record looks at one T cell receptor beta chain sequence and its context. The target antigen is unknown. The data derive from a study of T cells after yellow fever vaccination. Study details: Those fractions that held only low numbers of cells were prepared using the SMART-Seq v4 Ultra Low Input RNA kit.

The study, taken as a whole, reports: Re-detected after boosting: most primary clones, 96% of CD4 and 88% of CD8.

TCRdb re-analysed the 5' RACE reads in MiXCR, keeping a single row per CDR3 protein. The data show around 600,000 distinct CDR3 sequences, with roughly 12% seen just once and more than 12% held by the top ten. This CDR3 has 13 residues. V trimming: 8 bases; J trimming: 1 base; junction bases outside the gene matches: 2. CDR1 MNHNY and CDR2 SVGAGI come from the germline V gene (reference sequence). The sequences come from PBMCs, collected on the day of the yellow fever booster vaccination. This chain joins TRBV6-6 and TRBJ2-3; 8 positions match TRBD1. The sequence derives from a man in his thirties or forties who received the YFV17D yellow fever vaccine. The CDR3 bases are TGTGCCAGCCTGGACAGGGGCACAGATACGCAGTATTTT. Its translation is CASLDRGTDTQYF.